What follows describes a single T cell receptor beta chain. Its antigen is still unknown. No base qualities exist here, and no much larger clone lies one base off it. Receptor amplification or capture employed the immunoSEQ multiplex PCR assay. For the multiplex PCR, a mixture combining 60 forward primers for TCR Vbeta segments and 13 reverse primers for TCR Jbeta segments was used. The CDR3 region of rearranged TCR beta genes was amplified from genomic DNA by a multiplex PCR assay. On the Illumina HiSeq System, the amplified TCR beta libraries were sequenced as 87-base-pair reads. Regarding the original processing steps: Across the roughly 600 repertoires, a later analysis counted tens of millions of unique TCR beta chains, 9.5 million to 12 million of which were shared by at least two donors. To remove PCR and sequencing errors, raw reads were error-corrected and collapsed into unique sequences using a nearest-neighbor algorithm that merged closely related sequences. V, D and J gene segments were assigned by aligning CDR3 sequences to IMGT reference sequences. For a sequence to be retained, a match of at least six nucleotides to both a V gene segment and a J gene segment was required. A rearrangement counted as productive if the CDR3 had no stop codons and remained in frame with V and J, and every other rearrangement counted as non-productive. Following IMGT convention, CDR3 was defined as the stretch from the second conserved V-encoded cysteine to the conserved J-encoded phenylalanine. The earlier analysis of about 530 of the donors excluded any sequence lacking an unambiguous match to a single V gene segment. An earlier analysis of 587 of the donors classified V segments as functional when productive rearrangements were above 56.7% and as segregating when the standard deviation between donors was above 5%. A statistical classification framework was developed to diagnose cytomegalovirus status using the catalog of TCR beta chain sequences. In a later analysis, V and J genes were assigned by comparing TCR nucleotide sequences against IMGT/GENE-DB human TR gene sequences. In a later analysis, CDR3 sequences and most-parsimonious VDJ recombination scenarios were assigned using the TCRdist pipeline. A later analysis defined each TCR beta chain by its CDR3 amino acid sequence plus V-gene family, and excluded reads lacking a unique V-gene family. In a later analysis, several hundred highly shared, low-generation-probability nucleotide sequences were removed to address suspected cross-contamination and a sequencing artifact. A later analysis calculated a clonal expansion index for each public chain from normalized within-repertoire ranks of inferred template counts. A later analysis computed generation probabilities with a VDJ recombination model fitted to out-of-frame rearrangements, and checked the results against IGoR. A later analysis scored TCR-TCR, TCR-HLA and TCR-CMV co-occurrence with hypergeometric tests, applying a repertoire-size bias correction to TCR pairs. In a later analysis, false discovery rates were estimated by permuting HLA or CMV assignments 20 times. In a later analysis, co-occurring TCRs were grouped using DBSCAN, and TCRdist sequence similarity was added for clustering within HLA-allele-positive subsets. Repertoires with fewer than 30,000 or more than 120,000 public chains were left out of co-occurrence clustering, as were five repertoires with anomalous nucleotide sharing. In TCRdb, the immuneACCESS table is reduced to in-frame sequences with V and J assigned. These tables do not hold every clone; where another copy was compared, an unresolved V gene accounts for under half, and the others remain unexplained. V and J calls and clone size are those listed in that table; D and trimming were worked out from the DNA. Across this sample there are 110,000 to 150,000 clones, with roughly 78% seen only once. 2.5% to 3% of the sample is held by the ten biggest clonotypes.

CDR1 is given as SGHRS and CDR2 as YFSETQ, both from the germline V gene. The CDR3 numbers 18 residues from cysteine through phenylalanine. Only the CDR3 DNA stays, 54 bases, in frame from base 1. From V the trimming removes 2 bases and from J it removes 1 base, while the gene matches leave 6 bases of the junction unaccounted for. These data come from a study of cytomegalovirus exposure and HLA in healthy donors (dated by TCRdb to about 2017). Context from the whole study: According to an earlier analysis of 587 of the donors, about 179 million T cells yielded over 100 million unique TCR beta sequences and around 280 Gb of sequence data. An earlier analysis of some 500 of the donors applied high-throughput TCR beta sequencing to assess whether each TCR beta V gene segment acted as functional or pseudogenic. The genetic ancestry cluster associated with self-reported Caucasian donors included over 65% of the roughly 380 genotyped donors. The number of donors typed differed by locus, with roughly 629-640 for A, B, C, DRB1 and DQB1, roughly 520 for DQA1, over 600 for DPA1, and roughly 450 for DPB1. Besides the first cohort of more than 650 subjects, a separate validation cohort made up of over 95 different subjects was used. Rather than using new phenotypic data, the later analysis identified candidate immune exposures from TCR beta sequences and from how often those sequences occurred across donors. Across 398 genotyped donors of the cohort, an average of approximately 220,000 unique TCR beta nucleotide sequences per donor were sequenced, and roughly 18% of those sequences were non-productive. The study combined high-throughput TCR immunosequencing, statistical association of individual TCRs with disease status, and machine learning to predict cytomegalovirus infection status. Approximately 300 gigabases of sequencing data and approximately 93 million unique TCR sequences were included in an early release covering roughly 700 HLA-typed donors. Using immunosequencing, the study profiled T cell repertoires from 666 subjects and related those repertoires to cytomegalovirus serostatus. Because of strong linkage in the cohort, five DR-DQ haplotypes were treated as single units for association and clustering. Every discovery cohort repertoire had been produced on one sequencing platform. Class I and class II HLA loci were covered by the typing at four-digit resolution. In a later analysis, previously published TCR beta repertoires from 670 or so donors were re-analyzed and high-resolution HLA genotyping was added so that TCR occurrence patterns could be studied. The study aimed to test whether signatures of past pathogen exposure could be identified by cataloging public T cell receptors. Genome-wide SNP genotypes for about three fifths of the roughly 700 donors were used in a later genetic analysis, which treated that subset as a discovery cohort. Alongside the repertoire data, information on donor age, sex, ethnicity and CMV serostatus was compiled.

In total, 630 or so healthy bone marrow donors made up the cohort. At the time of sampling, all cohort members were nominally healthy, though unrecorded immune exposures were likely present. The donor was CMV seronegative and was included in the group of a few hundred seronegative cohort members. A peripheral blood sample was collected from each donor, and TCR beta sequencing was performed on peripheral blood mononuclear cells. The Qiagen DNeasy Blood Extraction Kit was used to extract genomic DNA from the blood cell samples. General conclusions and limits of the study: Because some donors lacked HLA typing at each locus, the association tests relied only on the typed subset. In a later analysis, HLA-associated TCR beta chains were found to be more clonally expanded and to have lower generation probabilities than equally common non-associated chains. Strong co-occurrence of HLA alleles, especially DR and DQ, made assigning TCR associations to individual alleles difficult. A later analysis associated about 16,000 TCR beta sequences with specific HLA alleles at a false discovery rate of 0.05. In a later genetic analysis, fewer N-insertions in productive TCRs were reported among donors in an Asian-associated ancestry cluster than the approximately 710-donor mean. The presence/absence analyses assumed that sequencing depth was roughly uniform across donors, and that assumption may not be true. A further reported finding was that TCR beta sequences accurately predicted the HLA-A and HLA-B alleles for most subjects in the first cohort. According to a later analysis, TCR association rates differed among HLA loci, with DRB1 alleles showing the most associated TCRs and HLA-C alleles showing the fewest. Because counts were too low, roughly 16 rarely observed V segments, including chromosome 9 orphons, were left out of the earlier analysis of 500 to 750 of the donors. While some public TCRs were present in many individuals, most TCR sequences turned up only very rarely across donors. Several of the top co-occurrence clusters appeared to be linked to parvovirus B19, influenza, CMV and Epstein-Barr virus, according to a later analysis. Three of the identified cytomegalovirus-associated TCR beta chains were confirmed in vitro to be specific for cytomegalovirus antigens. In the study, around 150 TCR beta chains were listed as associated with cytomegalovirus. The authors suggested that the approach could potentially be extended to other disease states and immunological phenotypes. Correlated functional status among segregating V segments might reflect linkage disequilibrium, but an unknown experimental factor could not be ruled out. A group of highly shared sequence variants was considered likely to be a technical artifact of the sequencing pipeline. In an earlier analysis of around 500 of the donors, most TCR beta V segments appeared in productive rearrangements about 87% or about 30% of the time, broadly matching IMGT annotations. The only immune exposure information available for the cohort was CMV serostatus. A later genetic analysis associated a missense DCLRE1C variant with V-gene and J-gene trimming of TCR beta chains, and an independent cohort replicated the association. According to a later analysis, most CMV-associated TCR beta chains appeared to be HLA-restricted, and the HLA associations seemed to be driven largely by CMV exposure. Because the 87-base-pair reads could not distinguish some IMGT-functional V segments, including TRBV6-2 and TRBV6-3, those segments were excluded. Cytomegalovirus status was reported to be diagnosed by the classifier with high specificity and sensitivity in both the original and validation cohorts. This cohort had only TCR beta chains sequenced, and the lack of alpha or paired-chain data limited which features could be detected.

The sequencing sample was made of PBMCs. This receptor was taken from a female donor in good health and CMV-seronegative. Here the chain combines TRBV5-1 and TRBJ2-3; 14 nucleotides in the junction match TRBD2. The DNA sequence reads TGCGCCAGCAGCTTCGGGACTAGCGGGAGCTTTCGCACAGATACGCAGTATTTT. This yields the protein CASSFGTSGSFRTDTQYF.